What follows are 29 T cell receptor beta chains derived from one specimen sequenced in a study of blood T cell repertoires in COVID-19. TCRdb keeps only in-frame clones here, not all; method: immunoSEQ multiplex PCR. The sample carries just over 300,000 clones, 80% to 90% recorded once. Source material: PBMCs or T cells enriched from blood (not recorded which). These receptors originate from a man aged 30-40 years who had recovered from COVID-19.

V is TRBV7-8 and J is TRBJ1-1; D remains ambiguous. The CDR3 runs to 15 residues. The germline V gene has CDR1 SGHVS and CDR2 FQNEAQ. The germline V and J ends were trimmed by 0 bases and 3 bases, with 11 bases remaining between them. CDR3 sequence reads: CASSLAGGRHTEAFF. CDR3 nucleotide sequence: TGTGCCAGCAGCTTAGCAGGCGGCCGCCACACTGAAGCTTTCTTT.

This clone was counted once. J is TRBJ2-7 and V is TRBV7-6; D gene uncertain. CDR3 length: 16 amino acids. Germline CDR1 SGHVS, CDR2 FNYEAQ. The germline V and J ends were trimmed by 1 base and 3 bases, with 16 bases remaining between them. In DNA form, the CDR3 reads TGTGCCAGCAGCTTAGTCGTTGAAGCGCCCCACTACGAGCAGTACTTC. Its protein product is CASSLVVEAPHYEQYF. The variable domain in full, completed from reference TRBV7-6 and TRBJ2-7, reads GAGVSQSPRYKVTKRGQDVALRCDPISGHVSLYWYRQALGQGPEFLTYFNYEAQQDKSGLPNDRFSAERPEGSISTLTIQRTEQRDSAMYRCASSLVVEAPHYEQYFGPGTRLTVT.

The CDR3 region is CASLGAINYGYTF. Here the CDR3 DNA reads TGTGCCAGCCTAGGGGCGATTAACTATGGCTACACCTTC. V and J are TRBV7-9 and TRBJ1-2; D might be TRBD1 (5 bases). The ends were cut back, 8 bases at V and 1 base at J, with 11 bases in the middle. This CDR3 contains 13 residues. CDR1 SEHNR and CDR2 FQNEAQ come from the germline V gene (reference sequence).

The chain uses TRBV10-3 and TRBJ1-1, with D tentatively TRBD1 (6 bases). V was pared by 10 bases and J by 6 bases, with 18 bases between. The V gene's germline CDR1 is ENHRY and CDR2 SYGVKD. The CDR3 totals 13 residues. Written as DNA, the CDR3 is TGTGCCAACCGCCCTCAACAGGGAGCTGAAGCTTTCTTT. This sequence encodes CANRPQQGAEAFF.

V gene TRBV6-6 combines with J gene TRBJ1-3; no clear D. The germline CDR1 and CDR2 sequences are MNHNY and SVGAGI (reference sequence). V lost 2 bases and J 4 bases, leaving 12 bases between the germline ends. The CDR3 spans 15 residues. The CDR3 reads CASSYRGEGGNTIYF. CDR3 in DNA: TGTGCCAGCAGTTACCGCGGGGAAGGCGGAAACACCATATATTTT.

The chain links TRBV6-5 to TRBJ2-2, with a weak D call TRBD1 (6 bases). Germline V gives CDR1 MNHEY, CDR2 SVGAGI. The length of the CDR3 is 15 residues. The V end lost 5 bases, the J end lost 5 bases, and 15 bases lay between the germline ends. The CDR3 loop is CASSIRGSGTGELFF. The CDR3 DNA follows: TGTGCCAGCAGTATCAGGGGTTCGGGAACCGGGGAGCTGTTTTTT.

This rearrangement joins TRBV5-6 to TRBJ2-5, with TRBD1 matching over 7 bases. Unmatched junction bases numbered 9, after V lost 5 bases and J lost 5 bases. The germline gives CDR1 SGHDT, CDR2 YYEEEE. The CDR3 is 14 amino acids. The CDR3 DNA reads as TGTGCCAGCAGTAGCCCGACAGGGACGGAGACCCAGTACTTC. Amino acid sequence: CASSSPTGTETQYF.

The chain joins TRBV21-1 to TRBJ1-2; the table's D call, TRBD1, was not checked against the DNA. TRBV21-1 is shown as a pseudogene. This CDR3 is built from 13 residues. CDR3 bases: TGTGCCAGCAGCTTCAGGGGACCCTATGGCTACACCTTC. Encoded protein: CASSFRGPYGYTF.

This rearrangement joins TRBV6-4 to TRBJ2-3; 7 bases are shared with TRBD2. The CDR3 has 14 amino acids. Germline V CDR1 and CDR2: MRHNA, SNTAGT. V shed 6 bases, J shed 2 bases, and the junction held 5 bases outside the gene matches. The CDR3, as DNA: TGTGCCAGCAGGACTAGCTCGGACACAGATACGCAGTATTTT. Translated: CASRTSSDTDTQYF.

This sequence joins TRBV14 and TRBJ2-2; 7 nucleotides match TRBD1. Per germline, CDR1 SGHDN and CDR2 FVKESK. The CDR3 loop spans 16 amino acids. Germline trimming cut 2 bases from V and 6 bases from J; bases unmatched to any gene: 9. Here the CDR3 DNA reads TGTGCCAGCAGCCAACGGCAGGGGGTAATCGCCGGGGAGCTGTTTTTT. This encodes CASSQRQGVIAGELFF.

The chain has TRBV4-1 and TRBJ2-1; 10 bases agree with TRBD2. Unmatched junction bases numbered 11, after V lost 4 bases and J lost 2 bases. The length of the CDR3 is 18 residues. Germline CDR1 reads MGHRA; CDR2 reads YSYEKL. CDR3: CASSPSPSGGVPYNEQFF. DNA for the CDR3: TGCGCCAGCAGCCCAAGTCCCAGCGGGGGGGTCCCCTACAATGAGCAGTTCTTC.

This clone was counted a few times. The chain recombines TRBV28 with TRBJ2-2; possible D gene TRBD2, 6 bases. Germline CDR1 reads MDHEN; CDR2 reads SYDVKM. The CDR3 consists of 16 residues. Trimming removed 7 bases from V and 2 bases from J, with 17 bases in between. The CDR3 sequence: CASIWFGTPNTGELFF. CDR3 nucleotide sequence: TGTGCCAGCATTTGGTTTGGGACTCCCAACACCGGGGAGCTGTTTTTT.

This rearrangement joins TRBV7-2 to TRBJ1-6; D not resolved. The germline V gene has CDR1 SGHTA and CDR2 FQGNSA. The CDR3 loop spans 18 amino acids. Trimming stripped 1 base from V and 7 bases from J, with 20 bases between. The CDR3 sequence is CASSLDSTFRGKNSPLHF. As DNA, the CDR3 is TGTGCCAGCAGCTTAGACTCAACGTTTCGGGGAAAGAATTCACCCCTCCACTTT.

V usage is TRBV7-8 and J usage is TRBJ2-1; possibly TRBD2 for D (5 bases). Germline V gene lookup returns CDR1 SGHVS and CDR2 FQNEAQ. Trimming left V 2 bases short and J 8 bases short, with 10 bases between. The CDR3 loop spans 13 amino acids. CDR3 sequence reads: CASSLQGRDEQFF. In nucleotides, the CDR3 is TGTGCCAGCAGCTTACAAGGGCGGGATGAGCAGTTCTTC.

This chain uses TRBV11-2 with TRBJ2-7, with TRBD1 matching over 9 bases. Germline lookup yields CDR1 SGHAT and CDR2 FQNNGV. J was trimmed by 1 base and V by 0 bases; bases with no gene match: 1. The CDR3 contains 15 residues. Written as DNA, the CDR3 is TGTGCCAGCAGCTTAGAGGGACAGGGTTCCTACGAGCAGTACTTC. As protein: CASSLEGQGSYEQYF. The whole variable domain, remainder taken from reference TRBV11-2 and TRBJ2-7, is EAGVAQSPRYKIIEKRQSVAFWCNPISGHATLYWYQQILGQGPKLLIQFQNNGVVDDSQLPKDRFSAERLKGVDSTLKIQPAKLEDSAVYLCASSLEGQGSYEQYFGPGTRLTVT.

This clone was seen once. The rearrangement links TRBV2 to TRBJ1-6; TRBD1 is a possible D gene (5 bases). CDR3 length: 15 residues. From germline, CDR1 is SNHLY and CDR2 FYNNEI. V was clipped by 7 bases and J by 7 bases, with 17 bases between them. CDR3 sequence reads: CASTGGKGVNSPLHF. The CDR3 DNA reads TGTGCCAGCACGGGAGGTAAAGGGGTCAATTCACCCCTCCACTTT. The entire variable domain, with the rest obtained from reference TRBV2 and TRBJ1-6, is as follows: EPEVTQTPSHQVTQMGQEVILRCVPISNHLYFYWYRQILGQKVEFLVSFYNNEISEKSEIFDDQFSVERPDGSNFTLKIRSTKLEDSAMYFCASTGGKGVNSPLHFGNGTRLTVT.

This chain uses TRBV28 with TRBJ2-7, with 7 bases identical to TRBD1. CDR3 length: 13 residues. V shed 7 bases and J 3 bases; nucleotides not matched to a gene: 6. Germline V gene sequence: CDR1 MDHEN, CDR2 SYDVKM. The CDR3 spells CASNRGNYYEQYF. The CDR3 DNA follows: TGTGCCAGCAACAGGGGCAATTACTACGAGCAGTACTTC. Together with reference TRBV28 and TRBJ2-7, the CDR3 gives the full variable domain: DVKVTQSSRYLVKRTGEKVFLECVQDMDHENMFWYRQDPGLGLRLIYFSYDVKMKEKGDIPEGYSVSREKKERFSLILESASTNQTSMYLCASNRGNYYEQYFGPGTRLTVT.

Only one count was recorded for this clone. The chain joins TRBV18 to TRBJ1-5; the D is unclear. The V and J ends lost 3 bases and 0 bases respectively, with 12 bases between them. The CDR3 sequence is 16 residues long. Germline-derived CDR1 and CDR2 are KGHSH and LQKENI. The CDR3 sequence is CASSPGIQDSNQPQHF. CDR3 coding DNA: TGTGCCAGCTCACCCGGGATCCAGGATAGCAATCAGCCCCAGCATTTT.

The table lists this clone with a count of one. The CDR3 here is CASSIRLVSSYNEQFF. CDR3 bases: TGTGCCAGTAGTATAAGATTAGTAAGCTCCTACAATGAGCAGTTCTTC. The rearrangement joins TRBV19 to TRBJ2-1; D remains unclear. The length of the CDR3 is 16 residues. Germline CDR1 reads LNHDA; CDR2 reads SQIVND (reference sequence). Deletions cut 2 bases from V and 0 bases from J, with 11 bases between.

CDR3 sequence reads: CASSPYPGQANEKLFF. CDR3 coding DNA: TGCGCCAGCAGCCCGTATCCGGGACAGGCAAATGAAAAACTGTTTTTT. This chain joins TRBV5-1 and TRBJ1-4, with 8 bases that match TRBD1. The trim removed 4 bases at V and 5 bases at J, leaving 10 bases unmatched. Germline CDR1 is SGHRS and CDR2 is YFSETQ. CDR3 size: 16 residues.

The chain carries TRBV14 and TRBJ2-3, with D hard to call. Looked up from germline, CDR1 is SGHDN and CDR2 is FVKESK. The CDR3 has 15 amino acids. The V and J ends lost 0 bases and 1 base respectively, with 8 bases between them. CDR3 loop: CASSQEVTGTDTQYF. Here the CDR3 DNA reads TGTGCCAGCAGCCAAGAAGTTACAGGCACAGATACGCAGTATTTT.

V is TRBV18 and J is TRBJ2-7, with no clear D. CDR1 is KGHSH and CDR2 is LQKENI in the germline V gene. Trimming took 6 bases from V and 1 from J, leaving 7 bases between them. This CDR3 has 12 residues. The CDR3 loop reads CASSLLSYEQYF. CDR3 DNA sequence: TGTGCCAGCTCTCTCCTTTCCTACGAGCAGTACTTC. Together with reference TRBV18 and TRBJ2-7, the CDR3 gives the full variable domain: NAGVMQNPRHLVRRRGQEARLRCSPMKGHSHVYWYRQLPEEGLKFMVYLQKENIIDESGMPKERFSAEFPKEGPSILRIQQVVRGDSAAYFCASSLLSYEQYFGPGTRLTVT.

J is TRBJ2-1 and V is TRBV3-1 (or the pseudogene TRBV3-2); TRBD2 agrees at 14 bases. J lost 0 bases, V lost 1 base, and 17 bases had no gene match. Germline V lookup: CDR1 LGHDT, CDR2 YNNKEL (reference sequence). The CDR3 contains 23 residues. The CDR3 spells CASSQAYHRWTSGRPSSYNEQFF. The CDR3 DNA is TGTGCCAGCAGCCAAGCGTATCATCGATGGACTAGCGGGAGGCCTAGCTCCTACAATGAGCAGTTCTTC.

The chain recombines TRBV19 with TRBJ1-1; D ambiguous. Per germline, CDR1 LNHDA and CDR2 SQIVND (reference sequence). The CDR3 has 13 amino acids. CDR3 nucleotide sequence: TGTGCTTCCCATGGGCGTATGAACACTGAAGCTTTCTTT. It translates to CASHGRMNTEAFF. Full variable domain (rest looked up from reference TRBV19 and TRBJ1-1): DGGITQSPKYLFRKEGQNVTLSCEQNLNHDAMYWYRQDPGQGLRLIYYSQIVNDFQKGDIAEGYSVSREKKESFPLTVTSAQKNPTAFYLCASHGRMNTEAFFGQGTRLTVV.

This chain links TRBV5-6 with TRBJ1-5, with unresolved D. The CDR3 extends over 18 amino acids. Trimming took 4 bases from V and 1 from J, leaving 21 bases between them. Germline V gene sequence: CDR1 SGHDT, CDR2 YYEEEE. This CDR3 reads CASSTFGVRISSNQPQHF. In nucleotides, the CDR3 is TGTGCCAGCAGCACGTTTGGTGTGAGGATTTCAAGCAATCAGCCCCAGCATTTT.

J is TRBJ1-1 and V is TRBV7-9, with TRBD1 matching 9 bases. J gave up 11 bases and V 1 base, and 11 bases lay outside the gene matches. Germline-derived CDR1 and CDR2 are SEHNR and FQNEAQ (reference sequence). The CDR3 is 15 amino acids. The DNA for the CDR3 is TGTGCCAGCAGCTTAGGTAGGACAGGGGATGGAGAGGCTTTCTTT. It yields the protein CASSLGRTGDGEAFF.

The chain joins TRBV4-1 to TRBJ2-2; tentative D call: TRBD1 (6 bases). In germline, CDR1 is MGHRA, CDR2 YSYEKL. The CDR3 is made up of 17 amino acids. Trimming shortened V by 4 bases and J by 0 bases, and 15 bases separated the two germline ends. CDR3 nucleotide sequence: TGCGCCAGCAGCCGCGTCGCCACAGGGACGAACACCGGGGAGCTGTTTTTT. It codes for CASSRVATGTNTGELFF.

The chain links TRBV2 to TRBJ2-7; no definite D call. V was trimmed by 5 bases and J by 0 bases, leaving 5 bases between them. CDR3 length: 12 amino acids. Germline assignment: CDR1 SNHLY and CDR2 FYNNEI. CDR3 sequence: CASSLISYEQYF. The CDR3 DNA sequence: TGTGCCAGCAGTTTAATCTCCTACGAGCAGTACTTC.

The V gene is TRBV27, the J gene TRBJ1-2, with a weak D call TRBD1 (6 bases). Trimming left V 5 bases short and J 0 bases short, with 28 bases between. The CDR3 is made up of 20 amino acids. Germline V lookup: CDR1 MNHEY, CDR2 SMNVEV (reference sequence). The CDR3 bases are TGTGCCAGCAGTACCCTTTTCCCCGGGACATCTCACCTCTCTAACTATGGCTACACCTTC. It encodes CASSTLFPGTSHLSNYGYTF.